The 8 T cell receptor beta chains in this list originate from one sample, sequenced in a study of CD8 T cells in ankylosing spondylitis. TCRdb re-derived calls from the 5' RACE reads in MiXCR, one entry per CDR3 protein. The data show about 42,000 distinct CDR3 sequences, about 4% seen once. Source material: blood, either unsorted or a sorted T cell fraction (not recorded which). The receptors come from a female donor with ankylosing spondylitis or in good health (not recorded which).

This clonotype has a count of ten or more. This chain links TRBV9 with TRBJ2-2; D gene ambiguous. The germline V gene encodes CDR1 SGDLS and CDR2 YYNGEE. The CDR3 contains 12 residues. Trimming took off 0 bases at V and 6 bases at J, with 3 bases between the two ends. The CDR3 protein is CASSVVPGELFF. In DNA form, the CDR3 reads TGTGCCAGCAGCGTAGTCCCCGGGGAGCTGTTTTTT.

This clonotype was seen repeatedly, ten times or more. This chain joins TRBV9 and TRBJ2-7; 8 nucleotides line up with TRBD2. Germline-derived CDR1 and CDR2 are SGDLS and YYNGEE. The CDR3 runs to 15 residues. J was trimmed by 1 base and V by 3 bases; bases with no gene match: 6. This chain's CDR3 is CASSERGPESYEQYF. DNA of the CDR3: TGTGCCAGCAGCGAGCGGGGGCCCGAATCCTACGAGCAGTACTTC.

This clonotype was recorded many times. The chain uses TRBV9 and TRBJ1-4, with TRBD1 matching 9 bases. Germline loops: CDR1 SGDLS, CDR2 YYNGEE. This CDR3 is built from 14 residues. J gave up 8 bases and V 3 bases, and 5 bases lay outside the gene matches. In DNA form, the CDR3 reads TGTGCCAGCAGCGCCGACAGGGGGAAGGAAAAACTGTTTTTT. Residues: CASSADRGKEKLFF.

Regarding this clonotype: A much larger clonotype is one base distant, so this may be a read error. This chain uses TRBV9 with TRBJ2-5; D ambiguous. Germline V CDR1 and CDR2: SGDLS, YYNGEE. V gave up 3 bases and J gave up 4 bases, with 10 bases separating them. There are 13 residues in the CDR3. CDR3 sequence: CASSASTLETQYF. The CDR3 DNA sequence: TGTGCCAGCAGCGCATCAACGCTAGAGACCCAGTACTTC.

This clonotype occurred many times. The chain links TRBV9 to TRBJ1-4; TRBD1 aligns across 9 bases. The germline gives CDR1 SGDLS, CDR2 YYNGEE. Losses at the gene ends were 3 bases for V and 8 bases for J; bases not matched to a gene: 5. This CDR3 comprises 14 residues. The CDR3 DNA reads TGTGCCAGCAGCGGGACAGGGGTAGGAGAAAAACTGTTTTTT. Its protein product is CASSGTGVGEKLFF. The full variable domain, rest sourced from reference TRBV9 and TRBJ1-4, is DSGVTQTPKHLITATGQRVTLRCSPRSGDLSVYWYQQSLDQGLQFLIQYYNGEERAKGNILERFSAQQFPDLHSELNLSSLELGDSALYFCASSGTGVGEKLFFGSGTQLSVL.

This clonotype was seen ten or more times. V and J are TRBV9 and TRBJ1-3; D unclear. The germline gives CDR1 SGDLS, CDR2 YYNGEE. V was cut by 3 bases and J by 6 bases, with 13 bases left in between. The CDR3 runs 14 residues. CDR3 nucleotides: TGTGCCAGCAGCGGACCTTCAGCGGCAAACACCATATATTTT. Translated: CASSGPSAANTIYF.

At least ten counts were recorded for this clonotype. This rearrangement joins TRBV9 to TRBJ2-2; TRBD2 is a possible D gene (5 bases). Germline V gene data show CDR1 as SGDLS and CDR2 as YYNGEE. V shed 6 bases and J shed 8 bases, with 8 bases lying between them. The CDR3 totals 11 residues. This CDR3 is CASTSGGELFF. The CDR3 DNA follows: TGTGCCAGCACGTCGGGGGGGGAGCTGTTTTTT.

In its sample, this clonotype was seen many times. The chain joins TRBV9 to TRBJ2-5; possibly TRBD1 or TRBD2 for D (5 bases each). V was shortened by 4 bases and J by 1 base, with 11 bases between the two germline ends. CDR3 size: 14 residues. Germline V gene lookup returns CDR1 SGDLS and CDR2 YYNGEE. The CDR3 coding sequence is TGTGCCAGCAGCCCCACAGGACTCCAAGAGACCCAGTACTTC. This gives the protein CASSPTGLQETQYF. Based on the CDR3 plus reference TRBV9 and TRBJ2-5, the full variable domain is DSGVTQTPKHLITATGQRVTLRCSPRSGDLSVYWYQQSLDQGLQFLIQYYNGEERAKGNILERFSAQQFPDLHSELNLSSLELGDSALYFCASSPTGLQETQYFGPGTRLLVL.